The 5 T cell receptor beta chains below come from one sample, sequenced in a study of T cell repertoires in cytomegalovirus infection. No cognate antigen is known for these TCRs. TCRdb recomputed calls from the reads with MiXCR, one row per CDR3 protein. Of roughly 920,000 distinct CDR3 sequences listed, about a third are singletons. Source: cultured CD8+ T cells from PBMCs, taken from culture after CMV antigen stimulation. These receptors all stem from a human donor in good health (CMV status not recorded). Some clones in this sample may be carry-over from other donors' samples.

This clonotype has only a few counts. The chain recombines TRBV9 with TRBJ1-1; D is unclear. There are 16 residues in the CDR3. Germline assignment: CDR1 SGDLS and CDR2 YYNGEE. With 0 bases removed from V and 5 bases from J, the gap between germline ends came to 17 bases. The CDR3 loop is CASSVALMPRETEAFF. In DNA, the CDR3 is TGTGCCAGCAGCGTAGCCCTCATGCCGAGAGAGACTGAAGCTTTCTTT. The variable domain in full, with the rest retrieved from reference TRBV9 and TRBJ1-1, is DSGVTQTPKHLITATGQRVTLRCSPRSGDLSVYWYQQSLDQGLQFLIQYYNGEERAKGNILERFSAQQFPDLHSELNLSSLELGDSALYFCASSVALMPRETEAFFGQGTRLTVV.

This rearrangement joins TRBV15 to TRBJ1-3; 7 bases line up with TRBD1. Germline CDR1 and CDR2: LNHNV and YYDKDF (reference sequence). V was clipped by 2 bases and J by 0 bases; unmatched bases: 7. CDR3 size: 17 residues. The CDR3 DNA reads TGTGCCACCAGCAGACCGGGACAGCGGTACTCTGGAAACACCATATATTTT. Encoded protein: CATSRPGQRYSGNTIYF.

The chain employs TRBV12-3 or TRBV12-4 and TRBJ1-1; unclear D gene. Trimming removed 1 base from V and 10 bases from J, with 10 bases in between. The CDR3 contains 12 residues. The CDR3 DNA reads as TGTGCCAGCAGTTTAGGTGGGAGTGGAGCTTTCTTT. This sequence encodes CASSLGGSGAFF.

In this sample, this clonotype turned up a few times. The rearrangement links TRBV7-2 to TRBJ2-7, with 8 bases fitting TRBD2. This CDR3 contains 15 residues. Germline V lookup: CDR1 SGHTA, CDR2 FQGNSA. V shed 4 bases and J 1 base; nucleotides not matched to a gene: 6. The CDR3 spells CASSSQGLGSYEQYF. The CDR3 DNA reads TGTGCCAGCAGCTCCCAGGGACTAGGATCCTACGAGCAGTACTTC.

The table lists this clonotype with a few counts. CDR3 sequence (DNA): TGTGCCAGTAGTGTAGCGGGGGGGCTCTCAGATACGCAGTATTTT. It translates to CASSVAGGLSDTQYF. This chain connects TRBV19 to TRBJ2-3; TRBD2 agrees at 11 bases. CDR3 size: 15 residues. Unmatched junction bases numbered 5, after V lost 5 bases and J lost 4 bases. Germline values: CDR1 LNHDA, CDR2 SQIVND (reference sequence).